These T cell receptor beta chains were read from a single sample in a study of glioma-infiltrating T cells after dendritic cell vaccination. Profiled with immunoSEQ multiplex PCR; TCRdb holds only in-frame clones, not every one. Here the sample spans over 55,000 clones, approximately 80% being singletons. Source: blood, taken after dendritic cell vaccination. These receptors were collected from a human donor with glioblastoma. The CDR3 runs from the conserved cysteine through the conserved F or W. D genes are given only for firm matches. Where a row states a size, it is once, few, many or the class of an expanded clone; other rows omit it.

d_call,v_call,j_call,clone_size,cdr3_aa,cdr3_nt
-,TRBV27,TRBJ2-6,once,CASSLIGAGANVLTF,TGTGCCAGCAGTTTAATAGGGGCTGGGGCCAACGTCCTGACTTTC
-,TRBV7-2,TRBJ1-5,-,CASSLDGGWGNQPQHF,TGTGCCAGCAGCTTAGACGGCGGTTGGGGCAATCAGCCCCAGCATTTT
TRBD2,TRBV18,TRBJ2-5,-,CASSPLLAGAQETQYF,TGTGCCAGCTCACCACTTCTAGCGGGGGCACAAGAGACCCAGTACTTC
TRBD2,TRBV2,TRBJ2-3,-,CASSDVGLAGNADTQYF,TGTGCCAGCAGCGACGTCGGACTAGCGGGGAACGCAGATACGCAGTATTTT
TRBD1,TRBV18,TRBJ2-4,-,CASSPDGTGAKNIQYF,TGTGCCAGCTCACCAGATGGGACAGGGGCCAAAAACATTCAGTACTTC
TRBD1,TRBV27,TRBJ1-3,-,CARSPTPPDRERNTIYF,TGTGCCAGGAGCCCAACCCCTCCTGACAGGGAGAGAAACACCATATATTTT
TRBD2,TRBV9,TRBJ2-5,-,CASSVGIAGGETQYF,TGTGCCAGCAGCGTAGGGATAGCGGGGGGGGAGACCCAGTACTTC
TRBD1,TRBV25-1,TRBJ2-3,-,CASSEFGSGGDTQYF,TGTGCCAGCAGTGAATTCGGGTCAGGGGGAGATACGCAGTATTTT
-,TRBV5-6,TRBJ2-2,-,CASAGGFGRSNTGELFF,TGTGCCAGCGCTGGAGGCTTCGGACGTTCGAACACCGGGGAGCTGTTTTTT
TRBD2,TRBV5-1,TRBJ2-4,-,CASSLAGATKNIQYF,TGCGCCAGCAGCTTAGCGGGGGCGACAAAAAACATTCAGTACTTC
-,TRBV7-6,TRBJ1-3,once,CASSSSDNSGNTIYF,TGTGCCAGCAGCTCGTCAGATAACTCTGGAAACACCATATATTTT
-,TRBV6-5,TRBJ2-7,-,CASSGGPSSSYEQYF,TGTGCCAGCAGTGGAGGGCCATCCAGCTCCTACGAGCAGTACTTC
TRBD1,TRBV2,TRBJ2-1,few,CASSAAVGRGRDNEQFF,TGTGCCAGCAGTGCCGCCGTAGGCAGGGGGCGCGATAATGAGCAGTTCTTC
-,TRBV7-2,TRBJ2-3,-,CASSLGVNTQYF,TGTGCCAGCAGCTTAGGCGTAAATACGCAGTATTTT
-,TRBV7-2,TRBJ2-5,once,CASSFDSNQETQYF,TGTGCCAGCAGTTTTGACTCGAATCAAGAGACCCAGTACTTC
-,TRBV6-6,TRBJ1-2,-,CASGGGFYGYTF,TGTGCCAGCGGGGGGGGGTTCTATGGCTACACCTTC
-,TRBV29-1,TRBJ1-1,-,CSVEDDSYTEAFF,TGCAGCGTTGAAGACGACTCCTACACTGAAGCTTTCTTT
-,TRBV19,TRBJ1-1,-,CASSTGGQVSNTEAFF,TGTGCCAGTAGTACGGGGGGGCAAGTCTCGAACACTGAAGCTTTCTTT
TRBD1,TRBV6-6,TRBJ1-1,-,CASSDSYRGSDTEAFF,TGTGCCAGCAGCGACTCCTACAGGGGGTCGGACACTGAAGCTTTCTTT
TRBD1,TRBV9,TRBJ1-1,-,CASSLQGAVDTEAFF,TGTGCCAGCAGCCTTCAGGGGGCCGTAGACACTGAAGCTTTCTTT
-,TRBV18,TRBJ2-5,-,CASSPTGRETQYF,TGTGCCAGCTCACCCACAGGGAGAGAGACCCAGTACTTC
-,TRBV6-5,TRBJ1-5,once,CASSPYRVFQPQHF,TGTGCCAGCAGCCCCTACAGGGTCTTTCAGCCCCAGCATTTT
TRBD2,TRBV5-4,TRBJ2-3,-,CASSETSPYTDTQYF,TGTGCCAGCAGCGAGACTAGCCCGTATACAGATACGCAGTATTTT
-,TRBV6-1,TRBJ1-1,-,CASSDGDSGTEAFF,TGTGCCAGCAGCGATGGGGACTCGGGCACTGAAGCTTTCTTT
TRBD1,TRBV6-5,TRBJ1-2,-,CASSYGGQGAGGYTF,TGTGCCAGCAGTTACGGGGGGCAGGGGGCTGGAGGCTACACCTTC
-,TRBV2,TRBJ2-4,-,CASSARYGGNIQYF,TGTGCCAGCAGTGCACGGTACGGTGGAAACATTCAGTACTTC
-,TRBV6-1,TRBJ1-1,-,CASSDESGGRTEAFF,TGTGCCAGCAGTGATGAATCGGGGGGGAGGACTGAAGCTTTCTTT
-,TRBV19,TRBJ1-4,-,CASSIAEGLNEKLFF,TGTGCCAGTAGTATAGCAGAGGGATTGAATGAAAAACTGTTTTTT
-,TRBV6-6,TRBJ1-2,-,CASSPRGGREHGYTF,TGTGCCAGCAGCCCCCGCGGGGGCAGGGAACATGGCTACACCTTC
TRBD2,TRBV28,TRBJ2-7,-,CATRGGRSYEQYF,TGTGCCACCCGGGGGGGACGCTCCTACGAGCAGTACTTC
-,TRBV19,TRBJ1-2,-,CATERGEGVGYTF,TGTGCCACCGAGAGAGGGGAGGGGGTTGGCTACACCTTC
-,TRBV12-5,TRBJ1-2,-,CASGLDRARGGYTF,TGTGCTAGTGGTTTGGACAGAGCAAGGGGTGGCTACACCTTC
-,TRBV4-3,TRBJ2-5,-,CASSLSQQGNQYF,TGCGCCAGCAGCCTCTCACAACAGGGAAATCAGTACTTC
-,TRBV27,TRBJ1-5,-,CASSGTGWNQPQHF,TGTGCCAGCAGCGGTACAGGGTGGAATCAGCCCCAGCATTTT
-,TRBV18,TRBJ1-6,-,CASSPRGAVNSPLHF,TGTGCCAGCTCACCCCGGGGGGCTGTTAATTCACCCCTCCACTTT
-,TRBV30,TRBJ1-1,-,CAWSVGEGTEAFF,TGTGCCTGGAGTGTAGGGGAGGGGACTGAAGCTTTCTTT
TRBD2,TRBV30,TRBJ2-7,-,CAWSFGTSFYEQYF,TGTGCCTGGAGTTTCGGGACTAGCTTCTACGAGCAGTACTTC
TRBD1,TRBV5-8,TRBJ2-5,-,CASSLEGGSGQETQYF,TGTGCCAGCAGCTTGGAAGGGGGCTCCGGTCAAGAGACCCAGTACTTC
TRBD1,TRBV9,TRBJ1-2,-,CASSAHEGATGYTF,TGTGCCAGCAGCGCCCACGAGGGGGCGACGGGCTACACCTTC
-,TRBV5-6,TRBJ1-2,-,CASILAWRRTVNNYGYTF,TGTGCCAGCATCTTAGCTTGGCGTAGGACAGTTAATAACTATGGCTACACCTTC
-,TRBV7-6,TRBJ1-1,-,CASSGQAGEMNTEAFF,TGTGCCAGCAGCGGACAAGCGGGGGAAATGAACACTGAAGCTTTCTTT